Listed here are 32 T cell receptor beta chains from one sample, sequenced in a study of cytomegalovirus exposure and HLA in healthy donors (dated by TCRdb to 2016 to 2017). Libraries were made using the immunoSEQ multiplex PCR assay. A mixture of 60 forward primers for TCR Vbeta segments and 13 reverse primers for TCR Jbeta segments was used in the multiplex PCR. TCRdb mirrors the immuneACCESS table, restricted to in-frame sequences. Some clones are absent from its copies; in checked studies, under half trace to an unresolved V gene, and the reason for the others is unknown. A total of some 45,000 clones appear in this sample, 87% of them only once. The top ten clonotypes cover about 8% of the sample. Sequencing input: PBMCs. All receptors come from a middle-aged woman in good health and CMV-seropositive.

V usage is TRBV10-3 and J usage is TRBJ1-1; D unresolved. V shed 6 bases and J shed 3 bases, with 17 bases lying between them. The germline CDR1 and CDR2 sequences are ENHRY and SYGVKD. There are 15 residues in the CDR3. The CDR3 DNA sequence: TGTGCCATCAGGGAAGGGTTGGGAGCTTACACTGAAGCTTTCTTT. Amino acid sequence: CAIREGLGAYTEAFF.

This clone has more than one count but fewer than ten. The chain recombines TRBV9 with TRBJ2-1, with TRBD2 matching 12 bases. Germline lookup yields CDR1 SGDLS and CDR2 YYNGEE. Trimming at V came to 3 bases and at J to 10 bases, leaving 5 bases not matched to a gene. The CDR3 loop spans 14 amino acids. The CDR3 sequence is CASSGLAGVREQFF. CDR3 DNA: TGTGCCAGCAGCGGACTAGCGGGAGTCAGAGAGCAGTTCTTC.

The chain carries TRBV23-1 and TRBJ1-6; 9 bases map to TRBD1. TRBV23-1 counts as an open reading frame of uncertain function. The CDR3 covers 19 residues. Losses at the gene ends were 0 bases for V and 0 bases for J; bases not matched to a gene: 6. The CDR3: CASSQSGTGSYSYNSPLHF. In DNA, the CDR3 is TGCGCCAGCAGTCAATCCGGGACAGGGTCTTACTCCTATAATTCACCCCTCCACTTT.

This sequence joins TRBV2 and TRBJ2-5; no clear D. The closer fit of TRBJ2-7 to the DNA end suggests the J call may be wrong. The CDR3 consists of 12 residues. Germline CDR1 reads SNHLY; CDR2 reads FYNNEI. The CDR3 DNA is TGTGCCAGCAAGCAGGTCGCCTACGAGCAGTACTTC. It translates to CASKQVAYEQYF.

The rearrangement links TRBV10-3 to TRBJ1-3; no reliable D call. This CDR3 contains 16 residues. Germline V gene sequence: CDR1 ENHRY, CDR2 SYGVKD. The V and J ends lost 3 bases and 3 bases respectively, with 15 bases between them. For the CDR3, the DNA is TGTGCCATCAGTGAATGGCCTGACCCTAGTGGAAACACCATATATTTT. Protein product: CAISEWPDPSGNTIYF.

This clone was seen only a few times. The genes are TRBV19 and TRBJ1-2; D is unresolved. The ends were cut back, 5 bases at V and 1 base at J, with 17 bases in the middle. The CDR3 is 16 amino acids. Germline values: CDR1 LNHDA, CDR2 SQIVND (reference sequence). CDR3 region: CASSPRPGIDNYGYTF. In DNA form, the CDR3 reads TGTGCCAGTAGTCCACGGCCGGGGATCGATAACTATGGCTACACCTTC.

The V and J genes are TRBV19 and TRBJ2-2, with 7 positions matching TRBD2. With 4 bases clipped from V and 5 bases from J, the junction kept 10 bases outside the gene matches. Per germline, CDR1 LNHDA and CDR2 SQIVND (reference sequence). The CDR3 is 16 amino acids. The CDR3 spells CASSRGEAGVTGELFF. The CDR3, as DNA: TGTGCCAGTAGTAGGGGAGAGGCGGGGGTAACCGGGGAGCTGTTTTTT.

V gene TRBV7-9 combines with J gene TRBJ1-2; 7 bases agree with TRBD1. Per the germline V gene, CDR1 is SEHNR and CDR2 is FQNEAQ (reference sequence). The V and J ends lost 2 bases and 5 bases, in that order; junction bases with no gene match: 8. The CDR3 runs to 15 residues. As DNA, the CDR3 is TGTGCCAGCAGCTTACCGACAGGGACAGCTTATGGCTACACCTTC. This sequence encodes CASSLPTGTAYGYTF.

This sequence joins TRBV5-6 and TRBJ1-3; D remains unclear. Deletions cut 0 bases from V and 4 bases from J, with 11 bases between. Germline V CDR1 and CDR2: SGHDT, YYEEEE. The CDR3 sequence is 15 residues long. As DNA, the CDR3 is TGTGCCAGCAGCTTGGGAGGGTTTCGAGGAAACACCATATATTTT. Its translation: CASSLGGFRGNTIYF.

This rearrangement joins TRBV19 to TRBJ2-3; D ambiguous. This CDR3 has 14 amino acids. V shed 6 bases and J shed 1 base, with 11 bases lying between them. Germline values: CDR1 LNHDA, CDR2 SQIVND (reference sequence). CDR3 in amino acids: CASRSPAGTDTQYF. In DNA, the CDR3 is TGTGCCAGTAGGTCCCCCGCAGGCACAGATACGCAGTATTTT. The full variable domain, rest sourced from reference TRBV19 and TRBJ2-3, is DGGITQSPKYLFRKEGQNVTLSCEQNLNHDAMYWYRQDPGQGLRLIYYSQIVNDFQKGDIAEGYSVSREKKESFPLTVTSAQKNPTAFYLCASRSPAGTDTQYFGPGTRLTVL.

This chain links TRBV5-1 with TRBJ2-2; 9 bases are shared with TRBD2. Germline V lookup: CDR1 SGHRS, CDR2 YFSETQ. The V and J ends lost 0 bases and 5 bases, in that order; junction bases with no gene match: 2. The CDR3 is 15 amino acids. The CDR3 spells CASSLDSGGTGELFF. CDR3 DNA sequence: TGCGCCAGCAGCTTGGATAGCGGGGGAACCGGGGAGCTGTTTTTT. The variable domain in full, completed from reference TRBV5-1 and TRBJ2-2, reads KAGVTQTPRYLIKTRGQQVTLSCSPISGHRSVSWYQQTPGQGLQFLFEYFSETQRNKGNFPGRFSGRQFSNSRSEMNVSTLELGDSALYLCASSLDSGGTGELFFGEGSRLTVL.

The chain carries TRBV10-2 and TRBJ1-6; the D gene is possibly TRBD1 (6 bases). The length of the CDR3 is 15 residues. The germline V and J ends were trimmed by 2 bases and 7 bases, with 12 bases remaining between them. Germline values: CDR1 WSHSY, CDR2 SAAADI. CDR3 sequence: CASSEGGATNSPLHF. The CDR3, as DNA: TGCGCCAGCAGTGAGGGGGGGGCAACGAATTCACCCCTCCACTTT.

The gene calls are TRBV13 and TRBJ1-2; D may be TRBD1 (5 bases). V lost 2 bases, J lost 4 bases, and 14 bases lay in between. Germline-derived CDR1 and CDR2 are PRHDT and FYEKMQ (reference sequence). CDR3 size: 15 residues. The CDR3 loop is CASSLRTRRFYGYTF. CDR3 nucleotides: TGTGCCAGCAGCTTACGGACAAGGAGATTCTATGGCTACACCTTC.

The V gene is TRBV5-6, the J gene TRBJ1-1; perhaps TRBD1 as D (5 bases). Germline V gene sequence: CDR1 SGHDT, CDR2 YYEEEE. The CDR3 consists of 12 residues. Trimming took off 0 bases at V and 10 bases at J, with 10 bases between the two ends. The CDR3: CASSLATGRAFF. CDR3 nucleotides: TGTGCCAGCAGCTTGGCAACAGGTCGAGCTTTCTTT.

V is TRBV14 and J is TRBJ2-5; no clear D. Germline loops: CDR1 SGHDN, CDR2 FVKESK. The CDR3 totals 15 residues. Trimming removed 1 base from V and 1 base from J, with 10 bases in between. CDR3 loop: CASSQANYGQETQYF. CDR3 bases: TGTGCCAGCAGCCAAGCGAATTACGGCCAAGAGACCCAGTACTTC. The variable domain in full, with the rest retrieved from reference TRBV14 and TRBJ2-5, is EAGVTQFPSHSVIEKGQTVTLRCDPISGHDNLYWYRRVMGKEIKFLLHFVKESKQDESGMPNNRFLAERTGGTYSTLKVQPAELEDSGVYFCASSQANYGQETQYFGPGTRLLVL.

The chain is built from TRBV2 and TRBJ2-2; 8 bases match TRBD2. CDR1 and CDR2 from the germline V gene are SNHLY and FYNNEI. V was pared by 7 bases and J by 2 bases, with 9 bases of the junction left unmatched. The CDR3 loop spans 16 amino acids. This CDR3 is CASTRRGGPNTGELFF. CDR3 sequence (DNA): TGTGCCAGCACGAGACGGGGGGGCCCTAACACCGGGGAGCTGTTTTTT.

The CDR3 loop is CASSLEKGQMAFF. In nucleotides, the CDR3 is TGTGCCAGCAGCTTAGAAAAAGGACAGATGGCTTTCTTT. The chain couples TRBV11-2 to TRBJ1-1, with a tentative D call TRBD1 (6 bases). This CDR3 spans 13 amino acids. In germline, CDR1 is SGHAT, CDR2 FQNNGV. Deletions cut 0 bases from V and 11 bases from J, with 13 bases between.

The J gene is TRBJ2-7, the V gene TRBV10-3; D may be TRBD2 (7 bases). Germline CDR1 ENHRY, CDR2 SYGVKD. V dropped 4 bases and J dropped 3 bases, with 22 bases sitting between them. The CDR3 sequence is 17 residues long. In DNA, the CDR3 is TGTGCCATCAGTGGAAGGGGGGGCCCTCCGTACGACTACGAGCAGTACTTC. As protein: CAISGRGGPPYDYEQYF.

This chain connects TRBV7-6 to TRBJ1-6; no clear D gene. Germline V gene lookup returns CDR1 SGHVS and CDR2 FNYEAQ. CDR3 size: 16 residues. Trimming removed 3 bases from V and 7 bases from J, with 16 bases in between. In DNA, the CDR3 is TGTGCCAGCAGCTTGGCAGGCCCGCAGACAAATTCACCCCTCCACTTT. This sequence encodes CASSLAGPQTNSPLHF.

V usage is TRBV2 and J usage is TRBJ1-5, with D maybe TRBD1 (6 bases). Germline V gives CDR1 SNHLY, CDR2 FYNNEI. The length of the CDR3 is 13 residues. V gave up 6 bases and J gave up 5 bases, with 11 bases separating them. This CDR3 is CASRGGGDQPQHF. The CDR3 DNA follows: TGTGCCAGCAGAGGGGGGGGTGATCAGCCCCAGCATTTT.

A word on this clone: An end of the junction differs from the germline gene, which may be a read error. The CDR3: CARSPSDWGTGDDGNQPQHF. In DNA, the CDR3 is TGTGCCAGATCACCCTCGGACTGGGGGACAGGGGATGACGGCAATCAGCCCCAGCATTTT. The V call is TRBV18, the J call TRBJ1-5, with TRBD1 matching 10 bases. CDR1 and CDR2 (germline): KGHSH, LQKENI. This CDR3 has 20 residues.

The rearrangement links TRBV9 to TRBJ1-4; D not certain. Germline CDR1 is SGDLS and CDR2 is YYNGEE. The CDR3 contains 15 residues. V gave up 0 bases and J gave up 0 bases, with 6 bases separating them. CDR3 loop: CASSVAGTTNEKLFF. CDR3 in DNA: TGTGCCAGCAGCGTAGCGGGAACAACTAATGAAAAACTGTTTTTT.

The J gene is TRBJ2-1, the V gene TRBV7-9, with a possible D match to TRBD2 (6 bases). The CDR3 is 14 amino acids. The V gene's germline CDR1 is SEHNR and CDR2 FQNEAQ (reference sequence). V lost 5 bases to trimming and J lost 7 bases, with 15 bases between them. CDR3 amino acids: CASSPFRGKNEQFF. The CDR3 DNA reads as TGTGCCAGCAGCCCCTTCCGCGGGAAAAATGAGCAGTTCTTC.

The gene calls are TRBV12-5 and TRBJ2-5, with D possibly matching TRBD1 (6 bases). CDR1 and CDR2 (germline): LGHNT, FRNRAP. CDR3 length equals 14 residues. Trimming left V 5 bases short and J 2 bases short, with 12 bases between. As DNA, the CDR3 is TGTGCTAGTGGTATAGGACAGAAGCAAGAGACCCAGTACTTC. This encodes CASGIGQKQETQYF.

This chain connects TRBV18 to TRBJ2-7; no firm D call. CDR1 is KGHSH and CDR2 is LQKENI in the germline V gene. Trimming took 3 bases from V and 3 from J, leaving 9 bases between them. The CDR3 has 13 residues. DNA for the CDR3: TGTGCCAGCTCACCTAACCTAGACTACGAGCAGTACTTC. Protein sequence: CASSPNLDYEQYF.

The chain combines TRBV19 with TRBJ2-5; 13 bases agree with TRBD2. Looked up from germline, CDR1 is LNHDA and CDR2 is SQIVND (reference sequence). The CDR3 runs 20 residues. Trimming took 7 bases from V and 2 from J; bases not matched to a gene: 19. The CDR3 reads CASTPGLAGVGPMPQETQYF. The CDR3, as DNA: TGTGCCAGTACCCCTGGACTAGCGGGAGTAGGTCCCATGCCTCAAGAGACCCAGTACTTC.

This sequence joins TRBV6-5 and TRBJ2-5; 7 bases are a match to TRBD1. J lost 5 bases, V lost 5 bases, and 5 bases had no gene match. CDR3 length: 13 amino acids. The germline V gene encodes CDR1 MNHEY and CDR2 SVGAGI. CDR3 sequence reads: CASSDRVLETQYF. As DNA, the CDR3 is TGTGCCAGCAGTGACAGGGTTTTGGAGACCCAGTACTTC.

This sequence joins TRBV18 and TRBJ2-7; TRBD1 aligns across 8 bases. CDR3 size: 15 residues. Trimming at V came to 2 bases and at J to 3 bases, leaving 6 bases not matched to a gene. Looked up from germline, CDR1 is KGHSH and CDR2 is LQKENI. DNA for the CDR3: TGTGCCAGCTCACCAACTGGGACAGGTAGCTACGAGCAGTACTTC. It specifies CASSPTGTGSYEQYF.

The rearrangement joins TRBV5-1 to TRBJ2-1, with D possibly being TRBD1 (5 bases). V lost 0 bases, J lost 1 base, and 11 bases lay in between. CDR1 and CDR2 from the germline V gene are SGHRS and YFSETQ. This CDR3 comprises 16 residues. The CDR3 region has the DNA TGCGCCAGCAGCTTGGAGCCAAGGGGTTCCTACAATGAGCAGTTCTTC. Protein: CASSLEPRGSYNEQFF.

The chain links TRBV6-1 to TRBJ1-2; D might be TRBD1 (6 bases). The CDR3 consists of 14 residues. V was shortened by 7 bases and J by 8 bases, with 20 bases between the two germline ends. Germline V lookup: CDR1 MNHNS, CDR2 SASEGT. In DNA, the CDR3 is TGTGCCAGCACTAGGGGGGGACTGGCTAGAGGCTACACCTTC. Encoded protein: CASTRGGLARGYTF.

This clone was counted between two and nine times. The V call is TRBV7-6, the J call TRBJ1-1; D ambiguous. CDR1 and CDR2 from the germline V gene are SGHVS and FNYEAQ. The CDR3 loop spans 15 amino acids. The ends were cut back, 5 bases at V and 1 base at J, with 14 bases in the middle. The CDR3 loop reads CASSLSGVTNTEAFF. The DNA of the CDR3 is TGTGCCAGCAGCCTTAGTGGAGTTACGAACACTGAAGCTTTCTTT.

V is TRBV19 and J is TRBJ1-2; no clear D gene. The CDR3 runs 16 residues. Germline-derived CDR1 and CDR2 are LNHDA and SQIVND (reference sequence). Trimming left V 4 bases short and J 8 bases short, with 23 bases between. The CDR3 loop reads CASSSGEAVEGRGYTF. The CDR3 nucleotides read TGTGCCAGTAGTAGCGGAGAGGCCGTCGAGGGCCGAGGCTACACCTTC.